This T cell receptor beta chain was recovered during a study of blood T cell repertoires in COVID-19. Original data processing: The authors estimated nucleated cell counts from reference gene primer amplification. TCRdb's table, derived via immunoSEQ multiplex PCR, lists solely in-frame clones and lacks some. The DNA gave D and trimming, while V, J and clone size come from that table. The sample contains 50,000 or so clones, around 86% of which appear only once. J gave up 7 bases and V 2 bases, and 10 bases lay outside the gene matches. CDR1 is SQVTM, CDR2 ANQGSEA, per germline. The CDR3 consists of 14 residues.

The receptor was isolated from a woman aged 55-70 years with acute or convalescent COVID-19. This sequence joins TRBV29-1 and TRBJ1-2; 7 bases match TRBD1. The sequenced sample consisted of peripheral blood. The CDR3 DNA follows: TGCAGCGTTGAAAAAGGGACCCACAGGGGTGGCTACACCTTC. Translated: CSVEKGTHRGGYTF.